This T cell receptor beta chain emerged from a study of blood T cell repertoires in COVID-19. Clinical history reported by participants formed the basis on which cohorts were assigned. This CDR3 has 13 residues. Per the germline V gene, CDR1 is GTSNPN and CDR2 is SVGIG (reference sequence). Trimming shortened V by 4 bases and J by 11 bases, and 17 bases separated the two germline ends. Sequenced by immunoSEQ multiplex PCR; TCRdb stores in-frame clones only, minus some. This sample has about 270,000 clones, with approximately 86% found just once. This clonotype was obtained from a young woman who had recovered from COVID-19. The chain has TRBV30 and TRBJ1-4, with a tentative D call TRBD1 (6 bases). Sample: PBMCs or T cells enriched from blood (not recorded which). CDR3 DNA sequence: TGTGCCTGGAACAGATTAGGGGGTGACAAACTGTTTTTT. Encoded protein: CAWNRLGGDKLFF.